Each of the 22 T cell receptor beta chains below was sequenced from the same sample in a study of T cells after yellow fever vaccination. MiXCR was run by TCRdb on the 5' RACE reads, yielding one entry per CDR3 protein. The sample contains a few hundred thousand distinct CDR3 sequences, about 15% of which appear only once. The sample here was PBMCs, taken 5 to 6 days after the first yellow fever vaccination. The receptors were sampled from a man between 18 and 29 years old who received the YFV17D yellow fever vaccine.

V usage is TRBV4-2 and J usage is TRBJ1-1; D remains unclear. The CDR3 loop spans 14 amino acids. Germline V gives CDR1 LGHNA, CDR2 YNFKEQ. Trimming pared 2 bases from V and 6 bases from J, leaving 13 bases between. CDR3 bases: TGTGCCAGCAGCCAAATGGGTAAGGGCTCTGAAGCTTTCTTT. It yields the protein CASSQMGKGSEAFF.

This sequence joins TRBV5-1 and TRBJ2-7; 10 bases line up with TRBD1. The J segment lost 7 bases and the V segment lost 4 bases, leaving 11 bases of the junction unmatched. This CDR3 has 15 amino acids. Germline V gene data show CDR1 as SGHRS and CDR2 as YFSETQ. CDR3 sequence reads: CASSVRDRGSGEQYF. CDR3 in DNA: TGCGCCAGCAGCGTCCGGGACAGGGGTTCGGGGGAGCAGTACTTC.

V gene TRBV19 combines with J gene TRBJ2-3; 7 positions agree with TRBD1. The V and J ends lost 4 bases and 4 bases, in that order; junction bases with no gene match: 2. The CDR3 runs 13 residues. The germline gives CDR1 LNHDA, CDR2 SQIVND (reference sequence). CDR3: CASSSTGADTQYF. The CDR3, as DNA: TGTGCCAGTAGTAGCACAGGGGCAGATACGCAGTATTTT.

J is TRBJ2-2 and V is TRBV5-5, with TRBD1 matching over 10 bases. Germline V gene data show CDR1 as SGHKS and CDR2 as YYEKEE (reference sequence). The length of the CDR3 is 16 residues. After removal of 4 bases from V and 4 bases from J, the junction contained 7 bases not matched to a gene. CDR3 sequence: CASSLDRGLLTGELFF. The CDR3 coding sequence is TGTGCCAGCAGCCTAGACAGGGGGCTTCTCACCGGGGAGCTGTTTTTT.

This clonotype turned up a few times. This chain links TRBV12-3 or TRBV12-4 with TRBJ2-6; D is ambiguous. This CDR3 has 19 amino acids. Trimming pared 2 bases from V and 0 bases from J, leaving 17 bases between. CDR3 in amino acids: CASSLRPTKFSSGANVLTF. As DNA, the CDR3 is TGTGCCAGCAGTTTAAGGCCAACCAAATTTAGCTCTGGGGCCAACGTCCTGACTTTC.

The chain joins TRBV18 to TRBJ2-1; 13 bases map to TRBD2. With V trimmed by 6 bases and J by 5 bases, 10 bases remained unmatched. There are 17 residues in the CDR3. From germline, CDR1 is KGHSH and CDR2 LQKENI. CDR3 loop: CASSPLLTSGGHNEQFF. The CDR3 DNA follows: TGTGCCAGCTCGCCTCTACTGACTAGCGGGGGGCACAATGAGCAGTTCTTC.

In this sample, this clonotype turned up a few times. The chain employs TRBV4-1 and TRBJ2-2; D is undetermined. CDR1 and CDR2 (germline): MGHRA, YSYEKL. This CDR3 comprises 14 residues. The V end was cut by 4 bases, the J end by 4 bases, with 10 bases between. The CDR3 coding sequence is TGCGCCAGCAGCCCCAGACTCTTCACCGGGGAGCTGTTTTTT. As protein: CASSPRLFTGELFF.

This clonotype has just a few counts. The chain recombines TRBV24-1 with TRBJ1-5; D gene ambiguous. V was clipped by 12 bases and J by 3 bases, with 17 bases between them. The CDR3 extends over 14 amino acids. CDR1 is KGHDR and CDR2 is SFDVKD in the germline V gene. The CDR3 bases are TGTGCCCACGTCGTACAGACCTTCAATCAGCCCCAGCATTTT. Amino acid sequence: CAHVVQTFNQPQHF.

This clonotype was picked up a small number of times. The gene calls are TRBV6-6 and TRBJ2-3; no reliable D call. Germline loops: CDR1 MNHNY, CDR2 SVGAGI (reference sequence). V was clipped by 3 bases and J by 5 bases, with 6 bases between them. The CDR3 length is 12 residues. CDR3: CASSYFEDTQYF. The DNA of the CDR3 is TGTGCCAGCAGTTATTTCGAAGATACGCAGTATTTT.

In this sample, this clonotype turned up a few times. The rearrangement joins TRBV20-1 to TRBJ1-1; TRBD1 matches at 7 bases. Germline trimming cut 0 bases from V and 3 bases from J; bases unmatched to any gene: 7. The germline gives CDR1 DFQATT, CDR2 SNEGSKA (reference sequence). CDR3 size: 15 residues. The CDR3 DNA follows: TGCAGTGCTAGAGATCGACGGACAGGACACACTGAAGCTTTCTTT. This gives the protein CSARDRRTGHTEAFF.

Note on this clonotype: This may be a read error: a much more frequent sequence differs by one nucleotide. The chain couples TRBV3-1 to TRBJ1-1; 7 bases are a match to TRBD1. V dropped 4 bases and J dropped 2; count of bases not matched to a gene: 7. CDR1 and CDR2 from the germline V gene are LGHDT and YNNKEL (reference sequence). CDR3 size: 15 residues. CDR3 amino acids: CASSRWDSRNTEAFF. CDR3 coding DNA: TGTGCCAGCAGCCGTTGGGACAGCCGAAACACTGAAGCTTTCTTT. The full variable domain, its missing parts supplied by reference TRBV3-1 and TRBJ1-1, is DTAVSQTPKYLVTQMGNDKSIKCEQNLGHDTMYWYKQDSKKFLKIMFSYNNKELIINETVPNRFSPKSPDKAHLNLHINSLELGDSAVYFCASSRWDSRNTEAFFGQGTRLTVV.

The table lists this clonotype with a few counts. The CDR3 bases are TGTGCCAGCAGTGCGGAGGGGAATACAGATACGCAGTATTTT. Translation: CASSAEGNTDTQYF. The chain combines TRBV2 with TRBJ2-3, with a tentative D call TRBD2 (6 bases). Germline lookup yields CDR1 SNHLY and CDR2 FYNNEI. This CDR3 region has 14 residues. V was shortened by 4 bases and J by 3 bases, with 11 bases between the two germline ends.

There are a few counts of this clonotype. The chain recombines TRBV7-2 with TRBJ2-6; the D is unclear. Germline V lookup: CDR1 SGHTA, CDR2 FQGNSA. V was trimmed by 3 bases and J by 0 bases, leaving 12 bases between them. The CDR3 totals 17 residues. CDR3 protein: CASSFSVRSSGANVLTF. The CDR3, as DNA: TGTGCCAGCAGCTTTTCAGTCCGAAGCTCTGGGGCCAACGTCCTGACTTTC.

The CDR3, as DNA: TGCAGTGCTAGCAGGGGGACCCCGAACAGCAATCAGCCCCAGCATTTT. It is translated as CSASRGTPNSNQPQHF. The chain combines TRBV20-1 with TRBJ1-5; TRBD1 matches at 7 bases. V trimming: 3 bases; J trimming: 1 base; junction bases outside the gene matches: 9. Germline assignment: CDR1 DFQATT and CDR2 SNEGSKA (reference sequence). This CDR3 is built from 16 residues.

This clonotype appeared a few times. This rearrangement joins TRBV21-1 to TRBJ2-4; the D call TRBD2 from the table was never checked on the DNA. TRBV21-1 is termed a pseudogene. This CDR3 is 13 amino acids long. CDR3 in DNA: TGTGCCAGCGGACTAGGGGGGGAAAACATTCAGTACTTC. This sequence encodes CASGLGGENIQYF.

The chain carries TRBV9 and TRBJ2-7; D is unresolved. Germline V gene data show CDR1 as SGDLS and CDR2 as YYNGEE. The CDR3 has 14 residues. Trimming removed 4 bases from V and 7 bases from J, with 18 bases in between. CDR3 in amino acids: CASSPSPGSMEQYF. CDR3 nucleotide sequence: TGTGCCAGCAGCCCCTCCCCCGGGTCCATGGAGCAGTACTTC.

The CDR3 bases are TGCAGTGCTACGGGACAGGGCGGAGGCTATGGCTACACCTTC. This gives the protein CSATGQGGGYGYTF. The rearrangement joins TRBV20-1 to TRBJ1-2; 9 positions match TRBD1. Germline assignment: CDR1 DFQATT and CDR2 SNEGSKA (reference sequence). The ends lost 4 bases at V and 4 bases at J; junction bases unmatched: 7. The CDR3 is 14 residues long.

This clonotype was counted at least ten times. The chain uses TRBV20-1 and TRBJ1-3; no definite D call. The V end was cut by 3 bases, the J end by 1 base, with 10 bases between. Germline CDR1 DFQATT, CDR2 SNEGSKA (reference sequence). The CDR3 covers 14 residues. The CDR3 spells CSARAVGSGNTIYF. As DNA, the CDR3 is TGCAGTGCTAGGGCCGTGGGGTCTGGAAACACCATATATTTT.

This clonotype has only a few counts. The chain combines TRBV7-9 with TRBJ2-6; unclear D gene. With 6 bases removed from V and 1 base from J, the gap between germline ends came to 7 bases. The CDR3 totals 14 residues. The germline CDR1 and CDR2 sequences are SEHNR and FQNEAQ (reference sequence). The CDR3 DNA is TGTGCCAGCAGTATCAATTCTGGGGCCAACGTCCTGACTTTC. This translates into CASSINSGANVLTF.

This clonotype has only a few counts. This chain links TRBV4-1 with TRBJ2-1; TRBD1 matches 7 bases. V shed 2 bases and J 2 bases; nucleotides not matched to a gene: 12. Germline-derived CDR1 and CDR2 are MGHRA and YSYEKL. The CDR3 runs 18 residues. CDR3 region: CASSQIYLTGNTYNEQFF. CDR3 coding DNA: TGCGCCAGCAGCCAAATATATTTGACAGGGAATACCTACAATGAGCAGTTCTTC.

The genes are TRBV3-1 and TRBJ1-2, with D perhaps TRBD1 (5 bases). V lost 0 bases, J lost 1 base, and 9 bases lay in between. Germline assignment: CDR1 LGHDT and CDR2 YNNKEL (reference sequence). CDR3 length equals 15 residues. The CDR3 DNA reads as TGTGCCAGCAGCCAAGAGGCGACAGTTAACTATGGCTACACCTTC. Its protein product is CASSQEATVNYGYTF. The variable domain in full, completed from reference TRBV3-1 and TRBJ1-2, reads DTAVSQTPKYLVTQMGNDKSIKCEQNLGHDTMYWYKQDSKKFLKIMFSYNNKELIINETVPNRFSPKSPDKAHLNLHINSLELGDSAVYFCASSQEATVNYGYTFGSGTRLTVV.

A few counts support this clonotype. The chain links TRBV13 to TRBJ2-7; 8 positions match TRBD2. The CDR3 covers 14 residues. Trimming at V came to 5 bases and at J to 2 bases, leaving 5 bases not matched to a gene. Germline V gene sequence: CDR1 PRHDT, CDR2 FYEKMQ (reference sequence). In DNA, the CDR3 is TGTGCCAGCAGCGCGACGGGAGGGACCTACGAGCAGTACTTC. It translates to CASSATGGTYEQYF. Complete variable domain (other parts from reference TRBV13 and TRBJ2-7): AAGVIQSPRHLIKEKRETATLKCYPIPRHDTVYWYQQGPGQDPQFLISFYEKMQSDKGSIPDRFSAQQFSDYHSELNMSSLELGDSALYFCASSATGGTYEQYFGPGTRLTVT.